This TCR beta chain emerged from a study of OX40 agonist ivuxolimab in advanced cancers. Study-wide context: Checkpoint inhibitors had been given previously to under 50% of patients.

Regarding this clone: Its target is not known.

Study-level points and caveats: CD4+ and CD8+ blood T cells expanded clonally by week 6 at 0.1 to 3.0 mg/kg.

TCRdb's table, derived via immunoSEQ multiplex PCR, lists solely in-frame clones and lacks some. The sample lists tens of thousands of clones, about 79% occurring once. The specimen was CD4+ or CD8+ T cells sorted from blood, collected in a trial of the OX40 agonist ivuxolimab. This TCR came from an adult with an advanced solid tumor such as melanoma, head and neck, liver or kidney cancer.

The CDR3 here is CASSTRGGRPGNQPQHF. For the CDR3, the DNA is TGTGCCAGTAGTACCAGAGGTGGCAGGCCCGGGAATCAGCCCCAGCATTTT. The rearrangement links TRBV19 to TRBJ1-5; no clear D. Germline loops: CDR1 LNHDA, CDR2 SQIVND (reference sequence). Trimming left V 4 bases short and J 4 bases short, with 20 bases between. There are 17 residues in the CDR3.